Below are 3 T cell receptor beta chains sequenced from a single sample in a study of vaccination and CD4 T cells after COVID-19. Treatment meaning: 10-day PBMC culture with coronavirus spike peptide pools or control peptides (ViraFEST assay). The Oncomine TCR Beta short-read assay was what sequenced the DNA obtained from cultured CD4+ T cells. TCRdb reprocessed the PCR reads with MiXCR, giving one entry per CDR3 protein. This sample yields roughly 20,000 distinct CDR3 sequences, of which approximately 33% are seen a single time; more than 12% belongs to the top ten. What these receptors recognize is not known. The sample comprised cultured CD4+ T cells from blood. These TCRs come from a human donor with COVID-19.

The rearrangement uses TRBV12-3 or TRBV12-4 and TRBJ1-4, with no clear D. The CDR3 is 13 residues long. Trimming removed 7 bases from V and 1 base from J, with 7 bases in between. The CDR3 coding sequence is TGTGCCAGCAACCGGGGAACTAATGAAAAACTGTTTTTT. This codes for CASNRGTNEKLFF.

This clonotype was detected only a few times. The chain uses TRBV20-1 and TRBJ2-5; weak D call: TRBD2 (5 bases). Trimming took 7 bases from V and 1 from J, leaving 13 bases between them. The CDR3 length is 13 residues. CDR1 is DFQATT and CDR2 is SNEGSKA in the germline V gene (reference sequence). CDR3 residues: CSGLAGIQETQYF. The DNA for the CDR3 is TGCAGTGGGTTGGCGGGCATCCAAGAGACCCAGTACTTC.

The J gene is TRBJ2-2, the V gene TRBV20-1; D is perhaps TRBD1 or TRBD2 (5 bases each). The germline CDR1 and CDR2 sequences are DFQATT and SNEGSKA (reference sequence). This CDR3 has 11 amino acids. The V and J ends lost 3 bases and 8 bases respectively, with 7 bases between them. CDR3 DNA sequence: TGCAGTGCTAGGGGGGTAGGGGAGCTGTTTTTT. Translating it yields CSARGVGELFF.